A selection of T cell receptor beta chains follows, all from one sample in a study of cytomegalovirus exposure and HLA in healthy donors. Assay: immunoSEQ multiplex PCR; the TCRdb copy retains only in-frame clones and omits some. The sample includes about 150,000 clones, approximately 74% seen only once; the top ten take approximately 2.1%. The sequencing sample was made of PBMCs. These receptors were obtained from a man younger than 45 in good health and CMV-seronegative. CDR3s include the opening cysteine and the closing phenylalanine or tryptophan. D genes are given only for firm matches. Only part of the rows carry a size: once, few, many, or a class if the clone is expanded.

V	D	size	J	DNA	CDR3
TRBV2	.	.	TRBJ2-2	TGTGCCAGCAGTGAAAATCCGGGTTCCGGGGAGCTGTTTTTT	CASSENPGSGELFF
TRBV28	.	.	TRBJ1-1	TGTGCCAGCAGTCCGCCGGGGAGGGTAGCCACTGAAGCTTTCTTT	CASSPPGRVATEAFF
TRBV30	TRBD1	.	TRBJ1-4	TGTGCCTGGAGTCTTACGACAGGGTGCGGTCTGTTTTTT	CAWSLTTGCGLFF
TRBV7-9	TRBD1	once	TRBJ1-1	TGTTCCAGCAGCTTAGGACAGGGGAGCGCTTTCTTT	CSSSLGQGSAFF
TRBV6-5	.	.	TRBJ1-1	TGTGCCAGCAGCGTCGGGGGGAACACTGAAGCTTTCTTT	CASSVGGNTEAFF
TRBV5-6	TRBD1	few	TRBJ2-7	TGTGCCAGCAGCGCGGCGGGGACAGGGCGCTACGAGCAGTACTTC	CASSAAGTGRYEQYF
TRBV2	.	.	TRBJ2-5	TGTGCCAGCAGTGACCCTGCGGAGGAGCAGTACTTC	CASSDPAEEQYF
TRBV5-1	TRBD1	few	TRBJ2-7	TGCGCCAGCAGCTACCGGGACAGCTTCCGGGAGCAGTACTTC	CASSYRDSFREQYF
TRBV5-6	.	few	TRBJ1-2	TGTGCCAGCAGCTTAGTGGCCCCTAACTATGGCTACCCCTTC	CASSLVAPNYGYPF
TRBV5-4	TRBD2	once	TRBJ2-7	TGTGCCAGCAGCCTCCAAGGCGGGGGAATCTACGAGCAGTACTTC	CASSLQGGGIYEQYF
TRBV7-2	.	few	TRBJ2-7	TGTGCCAGCAGCTCCTCAGCTGGGACAACCGAGCAGTACTTC	CASSSSAGTTEQYF
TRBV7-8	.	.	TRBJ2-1	TGTGCCAGCAGCTGGCAGGGTAAAAATGAGCAGTTCTTC	CASSWQGKNEQFF
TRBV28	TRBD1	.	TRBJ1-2	TGTGCCAGCGGGACAGCTTTGGACTATGGCTACACCTTC	CASGTALDYGYTF
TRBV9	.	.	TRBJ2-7	TGTGCCAGCAGCGTAGGAGACGGGGTAACTACCGAGCAGTACTTC	CASSVGDGVTTEQYF